This T cell receptor beta chain was captured by sequencing in a study of blood T cell repertoires in COVID-19 (dated by TCRdb to 2018 to 2020). At the level of the whole study: The collaborator samples originated in the United States, Italy and Spain and spanned the acute and convalescent phases of COVID-19. The material from the prospective study consisted of cDNA or gDNA derived from T cells, B-cell-depleted T cells, or PBMCs. The dataset comprised deeply sampled blood TCRbeta repertoires from subjects exposed to, actively infected with, or recovered from COVID-19. The repertoires were made available in a free public database intended to serve as a resource for research on the immune response to SARS-CoV-2. The samples were drawn from two sources: the first 160 participants of the ongoing ImmuneRACE study, and fewer than 1,500 subjects contributed by 6 global collaborators. The sample metadata nearly always contained a de-identified subject ID, COVID-19 status, age in years and sex. Where HLA class I and class II types were available, the types were taken from metadata supplied by the sample provider, not from assay-based typing.

V is cut back by 3 bases and J by 2 bases, with 8 bases in the junction unmatched. Taken from cysteine to phenylalanine, the CDR3 has 15 residues. Only the CDR3 DNA stays, 45 bases, in frame from base 1. The CDR1 and CDR2 encoded by the germline V gene are SGHRS and YFSETQ. What the authors observed across the whole study: The quantity of clinical and demographic metadata differed by source and by participant and was supplied without curation.

TCRbeta CDR3 regions were amplified from genomic DNA by means of the immunoSEQ Assay, a bias-controlled multiplex PCR. As for how the authors treated the data: The number of nucleated cells in each sample was estimated from the amplification of reference gene primers within the assay. To quantify the absolute abundance of each unique TCRbeta CDR3 rearrangement, sequence reads were collapsed and filtered. For each sample, productive Simpson clonality was calculated as the square root of Simpson's diversity index over productive rearrangements. TCRdb mirrors the immuneACCESS table, restricted to in-frame sequences. Some clones are absent from its copies; in checked studies, under half trace to an unresolved V gene, and the reason for the others is unknown. V, J and clone size reflect that table, while D and trimming were determined from the DNA. A total of about 180,000 clones appear in this sample, 75% to 90% of them only once. The top ten clonotypes cover 6.5% to 8.5% of the sample.

One collaborating source in Seattle enrolled patients while the patients were actively infected and followed the patients over time throughout the course of disease. Each collaborating institution followed its own protocols to collect whole blood in K2EDTA tubes. Collaborator samples were shipped for TCRbeta analysis as frozen whole blood, isolated PBMCs, or DNA extracted from either sample type. About this clone itself: Its recognized antigen is unknown. No per-base quality is available; no much larger clone lies one base away.

Material for sequencing was peripheral blood. The V gene is TRBV5-1 and the J gene is TRBJ2-7; TRBD1 matches 7 bases in the middle. The clonotype originates from a woman between 65 and 79 years old with COVID-19, enrolled during active disease. CDR3 loop: CASSSLQGPPYEQYF. The DNA sequence reads TGCGCCAGCAGCTCGCTACAGGGGCCCCCCTACGAGCAGTACTTC.